The present entry profiles one T cell receptor beta chain with its context. Its specificity is unknown. This specimen comes from a study of T cell repertoires in cytomegalovirus infection. Across the study: Recently identified HLA-C-restricted CMV epitopes were used, and well-studied HLA-B-restricted CMV epitopes were used as well. Study-wide results and limits: HLA-C-restricted CMV clonotypes gave the most frequent clonotype in two of eight donors. CMV carriers having the relevant HLA were flagged by cumulative public TCR beta family frequency.

From the reads, TCRdb called clonotypes with MiXCR, one entry per CDR3 protein. Of about 830,000 distinct CDR3 sequences in the sample, approximately 32% were seen once. CDR3 length: 16 residues. The germline V gene encodes CDR1 SGHTA and CDR2 FQGNSA. Losses at the gene ends were 1 base for V and 1 base for J; bases not matched to a gene: 3. The TCR sequence derives from a human donor in good health (CMV status not recorded). Some clones in this sample may be carry-over from other donors' samples. The J gene is TRBJ2-7, the V gene TRBV7-2; TRBD2 aligns across 11 bases. Sequencing was performed on cultured CD8+ T cells from PBMCs, taken from culture after CMV antigen stimulation. CDR3 sequence reads: CASSLVSGGGSYEQYV. For the CDR3, the DNA is TGTGCCAGCAGCTTAGTTAGCGGGGGGGGTTCCTACGAGCAGTACGTC.